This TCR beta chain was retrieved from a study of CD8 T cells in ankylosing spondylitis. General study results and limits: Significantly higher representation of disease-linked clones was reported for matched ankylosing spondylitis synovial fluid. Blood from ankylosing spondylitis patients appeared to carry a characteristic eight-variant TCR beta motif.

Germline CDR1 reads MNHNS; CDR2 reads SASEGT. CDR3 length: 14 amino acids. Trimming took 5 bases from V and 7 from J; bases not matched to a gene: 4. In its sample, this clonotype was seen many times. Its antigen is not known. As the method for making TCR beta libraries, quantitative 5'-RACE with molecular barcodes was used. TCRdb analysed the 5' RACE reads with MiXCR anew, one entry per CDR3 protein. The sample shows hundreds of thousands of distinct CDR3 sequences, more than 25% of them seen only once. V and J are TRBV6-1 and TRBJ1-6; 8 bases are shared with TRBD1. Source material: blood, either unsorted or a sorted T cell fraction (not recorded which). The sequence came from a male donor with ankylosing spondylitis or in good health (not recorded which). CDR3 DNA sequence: TGTGCCAGCAGTCCGCAGGGGGCCAATTCACCCCTCCACTTT. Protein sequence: CASSPQGANSPLHF.